The rows below give T cell receptor beta chains drawn from one sample of a study of cytomegalovirus exposure and HLA in healthy donors. Libraries were prepared by immunoSEQ multiplex PCR; TCRdb keeps only in-frame clonotypes and omits some of them. Of about 130,000 clones listed, around 80% were seen once; the top ten hold approximately 2.5%. The sequenced sample was PBMCs. These receptors were collected from a man in his forties or fifties in good health and CMV-seronegative. Both conserved end residues are part of each CDR3.

v_call: TRBV27
j_call: TRBJ1-5
cdr3_length: 13
cdr3_aa: CASSFQGAQPQHF

v_call: TRBV5-1
j_call: TRBJ2-1
cdr3_length: 15
cdr3_aa: CASSGLQASYNEQFF

v_call: TRBV30
j_call: TRBJ1-6
cdr3_length: 15
cdr3_aa: CAWRVRDRGGSPLHF

v_call: TRBV2
j_call: TRBJ2-7
cdr3_length: 12
cdr3_aa: CASSDHSYEQYF

v_call: TRBV19
j_call: TRBJ1-5
cdr3_length: 13
cdr3_aa: CASSIRGNQPQHF

v_call: TRBV5-4
j_call: TRBJ2-1
cdr3_length: 15
cdr3_aa: CASTQGAGFDNEQFF

v_call: TRBV7-2
j_call: TRBJ2-7
cdr3_length: 13
cdr3_aa: CASSYDYNYEQYF

v_call: TRBV7-2
j_call: TRBJ1-1
cdr3_length: 14
cdr3_aa: CASSLNQGGTEAFF

v_call: TRBV7-9
j_call: TRBJ2-7
cdr3_length: 13
cdr3_aa: CSSSLAWRQEQYF

v_call: TRBV29-1
j_call: TRBJ2-2
cdr3_length: 14
cdr3_aa: CSVEGTGATGELFF

v_call: TRBV4-1
j_call: TRBJ2-7
cdr3_length: 19
cdr3_aa: CASSLQEASGGVYSYEQYF

v_call: TRBV6-5
j_call: TRBJ1-6
cdr3_length: 15
cdr3_aa: CASRRRDRGDSPLHF

v_call: TRBV27
j_call: TRBJ1-1
cdr3_length: 13
cdr3_aa: CASSLRRVTEAFF

v_call: TRBV5-6
j_call: TRBJ2-2
cdr3_length: 16
cdr3_aa: CASSPWTSGAPGELFF